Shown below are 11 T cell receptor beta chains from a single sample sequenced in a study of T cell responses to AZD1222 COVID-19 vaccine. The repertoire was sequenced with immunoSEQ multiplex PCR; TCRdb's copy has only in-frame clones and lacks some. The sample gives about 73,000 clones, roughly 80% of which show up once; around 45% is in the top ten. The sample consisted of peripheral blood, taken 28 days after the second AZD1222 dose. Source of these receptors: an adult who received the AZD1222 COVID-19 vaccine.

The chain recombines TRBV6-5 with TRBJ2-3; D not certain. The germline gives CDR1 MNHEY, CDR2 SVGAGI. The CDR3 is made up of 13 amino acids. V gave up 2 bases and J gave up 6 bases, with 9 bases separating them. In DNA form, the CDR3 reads TGTGCCAGCAGTTACGGCCCCCCTGATACGCAGTATTTT. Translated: CASSYGPPDTQYF.

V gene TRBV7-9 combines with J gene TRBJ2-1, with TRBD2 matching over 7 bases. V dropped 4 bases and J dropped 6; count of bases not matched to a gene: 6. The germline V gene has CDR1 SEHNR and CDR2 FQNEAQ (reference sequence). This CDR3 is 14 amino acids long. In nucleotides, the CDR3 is TGTGCCAGCAGCTCACCCGGGGGGAGCAATGAGCAGTTCTTC. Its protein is CASSSPGGSNEQFF.

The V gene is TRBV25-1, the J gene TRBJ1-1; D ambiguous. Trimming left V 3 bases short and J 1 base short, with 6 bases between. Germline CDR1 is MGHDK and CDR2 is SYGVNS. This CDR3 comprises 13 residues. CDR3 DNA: TGTGCCAGCAGTGAGGCAGGGAACACTGAAGCTTTCTTT. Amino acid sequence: CASSEAGNTEAFF.

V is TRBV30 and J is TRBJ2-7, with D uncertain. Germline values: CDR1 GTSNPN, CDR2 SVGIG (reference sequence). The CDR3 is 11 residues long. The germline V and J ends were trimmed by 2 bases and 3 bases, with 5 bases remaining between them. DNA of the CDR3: TGTGCCTGGAGTTACGGCTACGAGCAGTACTTC. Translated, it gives CAWSYGYEQYF. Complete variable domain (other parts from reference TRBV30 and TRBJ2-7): SQTIHQWPATLVQPVGSPLSLECTVEGTSNPNLYWYRQAAGRGLQLLFYSVGIGQISSEVPQNLSASRPQDRQFILSSKKLLLSDSGFYLCAWSYGYEQYFGPGTRLTVT.

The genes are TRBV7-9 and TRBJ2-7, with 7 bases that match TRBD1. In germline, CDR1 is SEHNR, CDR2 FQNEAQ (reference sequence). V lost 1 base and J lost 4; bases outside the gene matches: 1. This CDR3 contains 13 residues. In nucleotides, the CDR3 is TGTGCCAGCAGCTTAGACAGGGGATACGAGCAGTACTTC. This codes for CASSLDRGYEQYF.

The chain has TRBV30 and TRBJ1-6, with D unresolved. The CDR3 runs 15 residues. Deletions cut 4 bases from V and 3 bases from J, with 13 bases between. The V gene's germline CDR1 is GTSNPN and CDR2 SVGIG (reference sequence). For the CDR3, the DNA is TGTGCCTGGACCCCGGGGAGTCTCTATAATTCACCCCTCCACTTT. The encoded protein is CAWTPGSLYNSPLHF.

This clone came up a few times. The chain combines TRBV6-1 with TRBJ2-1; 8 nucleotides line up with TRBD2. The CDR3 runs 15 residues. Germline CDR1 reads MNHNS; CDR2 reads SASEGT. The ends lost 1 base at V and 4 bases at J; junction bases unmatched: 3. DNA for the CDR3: TGTGCCAGCAGTGAAGTCCCTAGCGGGTACAATGAGCAGTTCTTC. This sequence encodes CASSEVPSGYNEQFF.

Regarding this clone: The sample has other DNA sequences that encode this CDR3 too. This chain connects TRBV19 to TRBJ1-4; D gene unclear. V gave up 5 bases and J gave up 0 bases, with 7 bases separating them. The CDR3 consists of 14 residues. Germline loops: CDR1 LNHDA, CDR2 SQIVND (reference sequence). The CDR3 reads CASSRASTNEKLFF. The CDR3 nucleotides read TGTGCCAGTAGTCGCGCGTCAACTAATGAAAAACTGTTTTTT.

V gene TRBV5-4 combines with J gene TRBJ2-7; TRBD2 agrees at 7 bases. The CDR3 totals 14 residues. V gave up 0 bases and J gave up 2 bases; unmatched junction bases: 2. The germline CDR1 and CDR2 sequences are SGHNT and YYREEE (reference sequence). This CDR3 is CASSLGGSTYEQYF. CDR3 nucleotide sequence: TGTGCCAGCAGCTTGGGCGGGAGCACCTACGAGCAGTACTTC.

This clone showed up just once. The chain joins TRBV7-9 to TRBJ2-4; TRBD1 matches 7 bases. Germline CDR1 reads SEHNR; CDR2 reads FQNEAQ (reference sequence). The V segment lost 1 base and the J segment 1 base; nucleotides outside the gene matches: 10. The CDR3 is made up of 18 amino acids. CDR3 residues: CASSLEWETGTAKNIQYF. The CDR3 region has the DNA TGTGCCAGCAGCTTAGAATGGGAGACAGGGACCGCCAAAAACATTCAGTACTTC.

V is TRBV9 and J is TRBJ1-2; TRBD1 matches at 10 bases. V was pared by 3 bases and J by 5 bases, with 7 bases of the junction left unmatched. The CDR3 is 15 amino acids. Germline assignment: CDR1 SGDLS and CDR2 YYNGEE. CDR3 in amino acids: CASSGGQGQGYGYTF. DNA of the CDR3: TGTGCCAGCAGCGGGGGACAGGGGCAAGGTTATGGCTACACCTTC.